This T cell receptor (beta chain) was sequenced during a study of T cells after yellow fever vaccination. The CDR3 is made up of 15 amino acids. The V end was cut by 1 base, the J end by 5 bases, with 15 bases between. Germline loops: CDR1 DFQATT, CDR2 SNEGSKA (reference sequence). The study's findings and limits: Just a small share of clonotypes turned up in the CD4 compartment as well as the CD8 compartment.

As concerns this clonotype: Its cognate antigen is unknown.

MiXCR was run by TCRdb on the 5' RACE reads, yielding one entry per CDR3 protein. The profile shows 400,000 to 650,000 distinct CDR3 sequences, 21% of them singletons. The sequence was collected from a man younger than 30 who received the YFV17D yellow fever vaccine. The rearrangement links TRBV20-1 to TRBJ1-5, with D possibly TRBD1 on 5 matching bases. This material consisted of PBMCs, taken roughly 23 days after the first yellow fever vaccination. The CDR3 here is CSARGYGQGDQPQHF. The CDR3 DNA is TGCAGTGCTAGAGGGTACGGGCAGGGAGATCAGCCCCAGCATTTT.